These T cell receptor beta chains were read from a single sample in a study of blood T cell repertoires in COVID-19. Clones were read by immunoSEQ multiplex PCR, and TCRdb kept only the in-frame ones, dropping some. This table has about 180,000 clones, around 85% appearing once. Specimen: PBMCs or T cells enriched from blood (not recorded which). The receptors were sampled from a man in his forties or fifties who had recovered from COVID-19. Each CDR3 is given with its conserved first and last residue. Each record gives: J gene, V gene, D gene, clone size, CDR3 DNA, CDR3 protein. A D gene is named only where the DNA matches it firmly. Rows give clone size only sometimes, using once, few, many, or a class for an expanded clone.

J gene: TRBJ2-7
V gene: TRBV7-9
D gene: -
clone size: once
CDR3 DNA: TGTGCCAGCAGCTTAATTGGAGGCGTACACGGGTACGAGCAGTACTTC
CDR3 protein: CASSLIGGVHGYEQYF

J gene: TRBJ2-5
V gene: TRBV28
D gene: TRBD1
clone size: few
CDR3 DNA: TGTGCCAGCAGTCGCGGACAGGGACGAGAGACCCAGTACTTC
CDR3 protein: CASSRGQGRETQYF

J gene: TRBJ1-6
V gene: TRBV27
D gene: TRBD1
clone size: -
CDR3 DNA: TGTGCCAGCAGTTCTGGGACAGGGATCTCACCCCTCCACTTT
CDR3 protein: CASSSGTGISPLHF

J gene: TRBJ1-5
V gene: TRBV13
D gene: -
clone size: many
CDR3 DNA: TGTGCCAGCAGCTCCTCGGGTGCGGGGGATGGGGCCCAGCATTTT
CDR3 protein: CASSSSGAGDGAQHF

J gene: TRBJ1-5
V gene: TRBV10-3
D gene: -
clone size: -
CDR3 DNA: TGTGCCATCAGTGAGCGGAGGAGCAATCAGCCCCAGCATTTT
CDR3 protein: CAISERRSNQPQHF

J gene: TRBJ1-2
V gene: TRBV5-1
D gene: -
clone size: -
CDR3 DNA: TGCGCCAGCAGCACGGGCGGAGGCAGCTATGGCTACACCTTC
CDR3 protein: CASSTGGGSYGYTF

J gene: TRBJ2-3
V gene: TRBV30
D gene: -
clone size: -
CDR3 DNA: TGTGCCTGGAATCTGGGGACTAGCACAGATACGCAGTATTTT
CDR3 protein: CAWNLGTSTDTQYF

J gene: TRBJ2-1
V gene: TRBV19
D gene: -
clone size: -
CDR3 DNA: TGTGCCAGTAGTTTGGTAGCGGAAAATGAGCAGTTCTTC
CDR3 protein: CASSLVAENEQFF

J gene: TRBJ1-1
V gene: TRBV28
D gene: -
clone size: -
CDR3 DNA: TGTGCCAGCAGAATCAGGGGAACTTGGAATGAAGCTTTCTTT
CDR3 protein: CASRIRGTWNEAFF

J gene: TRBJ2-7
V gene: TRBV7-9
D gene: TRBD2
clone size: -
CDR3 DNA: TGTGCCAGCAGCTCCTCGGCCTCTAGCGGGAGGGCCGGGAAGCAGTACTTC
CDR3 protein: CASSSSASSGRAGKQYF

J gene: TRBJ2-1
V gene: TRBV12-5
D gene: TRBD2
clone size: -
CDR3 DNA: TGTGCTAGTGGTTCTCGTCCGGGACTAGCGGCGAGGACCTACAATGAGCAGTTCTTC
CDR3 protein: CASGSRPGLAARTYNEQFF

J gene: TRBJ2-7
V gene: TRBV7-9
D gene: -
clone size: -
CDR3 DNA: TGTGCCAGCAGCTCCTCGATCCGGGATGGGGCCTACGAGCAGTACTTC
CDR3 protein: CASSSSIRDGAYEQYF

J gene: TRBJ2-1
V gene: TRBV24-1
D gene: TRBD1
clone size: -
CDR3 DNA: TGTGCCACCAGTGATTTGGGGACAGACGATCGGAATGAGCAGTTCTTC
CDR3 protein: CATSDLGTDDRNEQFF

J gene: TRBJ1-1
V gene: TRBV4-2
D gene: -
clone size: -
CDR3 DNA: TGTGCCAGCAGCCAAGGTTTACGAGGGGGCACTGAAGCTTTCTTT
CDR3 protein: CASSQGLRGGTEAFF

J gene: TRBJ1-2
V gene: TRBV5-8
D gene: TRBD1
clone size: -
CDR3 DNA: TGTGCCAGCAGGCGGACAGGGGTTTCCTATGGCTACACCTTC
CDR3 protein: CASRRTGVSYGYTF

J gene: TRBJ1-2
V gene: TRBV29-1
D gene: -
clone size: -
CDR3 DNA: TGCAGCGTTGTTGCCGCGGGTGGCTACACCTTC
CDR3 protein: CSVVAAGGYTF

J gene: TRBJ1-1
V gene: TRBV4-2
D gene: -
clone size: -
CDR3 DNA: TGTGCCACACACTTAAGTCCCGGGGGGAGTATGAACACTGAAGCTTTCTTT
CDR3 protein: CATHLSPGGSMNTEAFF

J gene: TRBJ1-6
V gene: TRBV6-5
D gene: -
clone size: -
CDR3 DNA: TGTGCCAGCAGTTACTCCTGGACATCCTATAATTCACCCCTCCACTTT
CDR3 protein: CASSYSWTSYNSPLHF

J gene: TRBJ1-1
V gene: TRBV2
D gene: -
clone size: -
CDR3 DNA: TGTGCCAGCATTCGGGACTCTAACACTGAAGCTTTCTTT
CDR3 protein: CASIRDSNTEAFF

J gene: TRBJ2-5
V gene: TRBV2
D gene: -
clone size: -
CDR3 DNA: TGTGCCAGCACCCGGGGAGAGGGGAGGCTCCGGGAGACCCAGTACTTC
CDR3 protein: CASTRGEGRLRETQYF

J gene: TRBJ2-5
V gene: TRBV30
D gene: TRBD2
clone size: -
CDR3 DNA: TGTGCCTGGAGTGTAGTCGGTCGGGGGGGCTTTGGAGAGACCCAGTACTTC
CDR3 protein: CAWSVVGRGGFGETQYF

J gene: TRBJ1-1
V gene: TRBV19
D gene: TRBD1
clone size: -
CDR3 DNA: TGTGCCAGTAGTACCTTGGGACAGGCTGAAGCTTTCTTT
CDR3 protein: CASSTLGQAEAFF

J gene: TRBJ1-4
V gene: TRBV7-9
D gene: -
clone size: -
CDR3 DNA: TGTGCCAGCAGCACCAGACTTGCAACTAATGAAAAACTGTTTTTT
CDR3 protein: CASSTRLATNEKLFF

J gene: TRBJ1-6
V gene: TRBV28
D gene: -
clone size: -
CDR3 DNA: TGTGCCAGCAGAGGGCAGGGTGAATCACCCCTCCACTTT
CDR3 protein: CASRGQGESPLHF

J gene: TRBJ2-7
V gene: TRBV27
D gene: -
clone size: -
CDR3 DNA: TGTGCCAGCAGTTTATCGACTTTCCCCTACGAGCAGTACTTC
CDR3 protein: CASSLSTFPYEQYF

J gene: TRBJ2-3
V gene: TRBV27
D gene: -
clone size: -
CDR3 DNA: TGTGCCAGCAGTCCGGGCGGGACTCCAATCACAGATACGCAGTATTTT
CDR3 protein: CASSPGGTPITDTQYF

J gene: TRBJ2-7
V gene: TRBV6-5
D gene: TRBD1
clone size: few
CDR3 DNA: TGTGCCAGCAGTAGGGGGACAGGGAGCTCCTACGAGCAGTACTTC
CDR3 protein: CASSRGTGSSYEQYF

J gene: TRBJ2-3
V gene: TRBV3-1/TRBV3-2
D gene: TRBD2
clone size: -
CDR3 DNA: TGTGCCAGCAGCCACAGATCGGGAGGGCCAGATACGCAGTATTTT
CDR3 protein: CASSHRSGGPDTQYF

J gene: TRBJ1-5
V gene: TRBV27
D gene: TRBD1
clone size: once
CDR3 DNA: TGTGCCAGCAGTTTTTCCGGGACAGGGTGGAGTCAGCCCCAGCATTTT
CDR3 protein: CASSFSGTGWSQPQHF

J gene: TRBJ1-1
V gene: TRBV28
D gene: TRBD1
clone size: -
CDR3 DNA: TGTGCCAGCAGTTGGGGGACAGCGAACACTGAAGCTTTCTTT
CDR3 protein: CASSWGTANTEAFF

J gene: TRBJ1-1
V gene: TRBV7-8
D gene: TRBD1
clone size: few
CDR3 DNA: TGTGCCAGCAGCTTCAACCCCCCCCGGGACAGGGGGTGGAACACTGAAGCTTTCTTT
CDR3 protein: CASSFNPPRDRGWNTEAFF

J gene: TRBJ1-3
V gene: TRBV7-2
D gene: -
clone size: -
CDR3 DNA: TGTGCCAGCAGTCCTGTTTACAGGGACACCATATATTTT
CDR3 protein: CASSPVYRDTIYF

J gene: TRBJ1-1
V gene: TRBV9
D gene: -
clone size: -
CDR3 DNA: TGTGCCAGCAGCGTAGAGGGGCTCGGCGGGGTAAACACTGAAGCTTTCTTT
CDR3 protein: CASSVEGLGGVNTEAFF

J gene: TRBJ2-5
V gene: TRBV28
D gene: TRBD2
clone size: -
CDR3 DNA: TGTGCCAGCAGCAAGGGCGGGAGGGAAGAGACCCAGTACTTC
CDR3 protein: CASSKGGREETQYF

J gene: TRBJ1-3
V gene: TRBV7-8
D gene: -
clone size: -
CDR3 DNA: TGTGCCAGCAGCTCTCCCCCCTACAGGGATGGCAACACCATATATTTT
CDR3 protein: CASSSPPYRDGNTIYF

J gene: TRBJ2-1
V gene: TRBV7-3
D gene: -
clone size: -
CDR3 DNA: TGTGCCAGCAGCTCCCCCCCCGCGGGGCAGCAGTTCTTC
CDR3 protein: CASSSPPAGQQFF

J gene: TRBJ1-3
V gene: TRBV28
D gene: -
clone size: -
CDR3 DNA: TGTGCCAGCAGTTCAGGGCGGCTCGGGAACACCATATATTTT
CDR3 protein: CASSSGRLGNTIYF

J gene: TRBJ2-7
V gene: TRBV9
D gene: TRBD1
clone size: -
CDR3 DNA: TGTGCCAGCAGCTTCGGACAGGGGAGAGACGAGCAGTACTTC
CDR3 protein: CASSFGQGRDEQYF

J gene: TRBJ1-2
V gene: TRBV30
D gene: -
clone size: -
CDR3 DNA: TGTGCCTGGATGGGGCGGAACTATGGCTACACCTTC
CDR3 protein: CAWMGRNYGYTF

J gene: TRBJ2-5
V gene: TRBV12-5
D gene: -
clone size: -
CDR3 DNA: TGTGCTAGTGCTTTGGTCTGGGGGCGCCTCTCCGGTTGGAGCGAGACCCAGTACTTC
CDR3 protein: CASALVWGRLSGWSETQYF

J gene: TRBJ2-1
V gene: TRBV5-1
D gene: TRBD1
clone size: -
CDR3 DNA: TGCGCCAGCAGCCCCGGGACAGAGAGTTACAATGAGCAGTTCTTC
CDR3 protein: CASSPGTESYNEQFF

J gene: TRBJ1-3
V gene: TRBV29-1
D gene: -
clone size: -
CDR3 DNA: TGCAGCGCCTCCAACCAGGCTGGAAACACCATATATTTT
CDR3 protein: CSASNQAGNTIYF

J gene: TRBJ1-3
V gene: TRBV11-2
D gene: -
clone size: -
CDR3 DNA: TGTGCCAGCAGCCCGGTTACGGGGGCTGGAAACACCATATATTTT
CDR3 protein: CASSPVTGAGNTIYF

J gene: TRBJ1-5
V gene: TRBV30
D gene: -
clone size: -
CDR3 DNA: TGTGCCTGGAGTGTGGGTGGGGGCAGTCAGCCCCAGCATTTT
CDR3 protein: CAWSVGGGSQPQHF

J gene: TRBJ1-2
V gene: TRBV2
D gene: -
clone size: -
CDR3 DNA: TGTGCCAGCAGTGATACAGCTTCCTATGGCTACACCTTC
CDR3 protein: CASSDTASYGYTF

J gene: TRBJ2-2
V gene: TRBV5-1
D gene: TRBD1
clone size: -
CDR3 DNA: TGCGCCAGCACCTGGGGACAGGGGGTCGGGGAGCTGTTTTTT
CDR3 protein: CASTWGQGVGELFF

J gene: TRBJ2-1
V gene: TRBV9
D gene: -
clone size: -
CDR3 DNA: TGTGCCAGCAGCGTAGGGGGAGCTCTCTACAATGAGCAGTTCTTC
CDR3 protein: CASSVGGALYNEQFF

J gene: TRBJ1-3
V gene: TRBV9
D gene: TRBD1
clone size: -
CDR3 DNA: TGTGCCAGCAGCGCCGGGGACAGGGGTCTAAGCTCTGGAAACACCATATATTTT
CDR3 protein: CASSAGDRGLSSGNTIYF

J gene: TRBJ2-1
V gene: TRBV6-5
D gene: -
clone size: once
CDR3 DNA: TGTGCCAGCAGCACGAGCTCCTACAATGAGCAGTTCTTC
CDR3 protein: CASSTSSYNEQFF

J gene: TRBJ1-1
V gene: TRBV5-5
D gene: -
clone size: -
CDR3 DNA: TGTGCCAGCAGCTTGGGACAGCTTCACACTGAAGCTTTCTTT
CDR3 protein: CASSLGQLHTEAFF

J gene: TRBJ2-1
V gene: TRBV6-5
D gene: TRBD2
clone size: -
CDR3 DNA: TGTGCCAGCAGGGGACTAAGCTCCTACAATGAGCAGTTCTTC
CDR3 protein: CASRGLSSYNEQFF

J gene: TRBJ2-7
V gene: TRBV4-1
D gene: TRBD1
clone size: once
CDR3 DNA: TGCGCCAGCAGCCTTCTGTTGACAGGGAAAACTTCCTACGAGCAGTACTTC
CDR3 protein: CASSLLLTGKTSYEQYF

J gene: TRBJ1-2
V gene: TRBV5-4
D gene: -
clone size: -
CDR3 DNA: TGTGCCAGCAGCCCTCCCCCGCTATTC
CDR3 protein: CASSPPPLF